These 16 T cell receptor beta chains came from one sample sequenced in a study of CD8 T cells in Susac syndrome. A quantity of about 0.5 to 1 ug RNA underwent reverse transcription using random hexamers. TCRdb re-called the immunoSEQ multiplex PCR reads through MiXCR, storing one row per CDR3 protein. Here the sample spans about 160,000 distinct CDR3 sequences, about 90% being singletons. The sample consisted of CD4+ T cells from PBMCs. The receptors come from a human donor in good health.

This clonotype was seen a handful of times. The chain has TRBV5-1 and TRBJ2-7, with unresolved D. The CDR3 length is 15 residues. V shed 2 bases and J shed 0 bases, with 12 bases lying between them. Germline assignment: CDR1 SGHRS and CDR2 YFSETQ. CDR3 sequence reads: CASSFSGGSSYEQYF. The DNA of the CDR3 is TGCGCCAGCAGCTTCTCGGGCGGTAGCTCCTACGAGCAGTACTTC.

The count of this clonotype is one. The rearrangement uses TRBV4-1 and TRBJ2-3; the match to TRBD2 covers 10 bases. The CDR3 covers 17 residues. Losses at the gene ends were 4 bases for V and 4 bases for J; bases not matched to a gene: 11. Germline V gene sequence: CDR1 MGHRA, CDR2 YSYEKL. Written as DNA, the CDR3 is TGCGCCAGCAGCCCCCTTCCCCCACTAGCGGGGCCAGATACGCAGTATTTT. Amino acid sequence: CASSPLPPLAGPDTQYF.

The CDR3 region is CASSTAYEQYF. CDR3 sequence (DNA): TGTGCCAGCAGTACAGCATACGAGCAGTACTTC. The rearrangement uses TRBV6-6 and TRBJ2-7, with unresolved D. The V end lost 5 bases, the J end lost 4 bases, and 6 bases lay between the germline ends. The V gene's germline CDR1 is MNHNY and CDR2 SVGAGI (reference sequence). The CDR3 consists of 11 residues.

The CDR3 coding sequence is TGTGCCAGCAGCTTAGACAGGACAGCTATGGCTTTCTTT. Translating it yields CASSLDRTAMAFF. The J gene is TRBJ1-1, the V gene TRBV7-9; a weak D match, TRBD1 (6 bases). CDR3 length: 13 amino acids. V was trimmed by 1 base and J by 11 bases, leaving 14 bases between them. Germline CDR1 and CDR2: SEHNR and FQNEAQ (reference sequence).

Written as DNA, the CDR3 is TGTGCCTGGATTCCCGGGGGGGAATATGAAAAACTGTTTTTT. Residues: CAWIPGGEYEKLFF. V gene TRBV30 combines with J gene TRBJ1-4; weak D call: TRBD1 (5 bases). V was cut by 4 bases and J by 6 bases, with 15 bases left in between. The germline V gene encodes CDR1 GTSNPN and CDR2 SVGIG (reference sequence). The CDR3 loop spans 14 amino acids. Combining the CDR3 with reference TRBV30 and TRBJ1-4 gives the whole variable domain SQTIHQWPATLVQPVGSPLSLECTVEGTSNPNLYWYRQAAGRGLQLLFYSVGIGQISSEVPQNLSASRPQDRQFILSSKKLLLSDSGFYLCAWIPGGEYEKLFFGSGTQLSVL.

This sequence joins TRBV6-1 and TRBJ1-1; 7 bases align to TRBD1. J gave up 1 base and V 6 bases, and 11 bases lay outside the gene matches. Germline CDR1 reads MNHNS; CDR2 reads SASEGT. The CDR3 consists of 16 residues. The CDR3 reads CASRRGGWTGNTEAFF. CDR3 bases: TGTGCCAGCAGGAGGGGGGGCTGGACAGGGAACACTGAAGCTTTCTTT.

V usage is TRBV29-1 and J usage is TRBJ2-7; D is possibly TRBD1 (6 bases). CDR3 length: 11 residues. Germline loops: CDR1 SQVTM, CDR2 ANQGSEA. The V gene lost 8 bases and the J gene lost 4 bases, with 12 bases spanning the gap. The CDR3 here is CSSSRGYEQYF. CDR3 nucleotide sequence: TGCAGCTCCTCGAGGGGGTACGAGCAGTACTTC.

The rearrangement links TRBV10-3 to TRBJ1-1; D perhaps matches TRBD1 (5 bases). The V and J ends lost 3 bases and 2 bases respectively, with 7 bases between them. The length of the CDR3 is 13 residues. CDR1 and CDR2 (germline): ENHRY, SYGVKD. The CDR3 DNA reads TGTGCCATCAGTGACCAGGGTAACACTGAAGCTTTCTTT. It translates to CAISDQGNTEAFF.

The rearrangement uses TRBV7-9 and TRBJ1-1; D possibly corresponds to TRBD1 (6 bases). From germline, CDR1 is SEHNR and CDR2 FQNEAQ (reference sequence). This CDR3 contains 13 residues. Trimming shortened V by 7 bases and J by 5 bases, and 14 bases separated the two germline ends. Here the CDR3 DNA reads TGTGCCAGCAACGAACAGGGAGGGACTGAAGCTTTCTTT. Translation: CASNEQGGTEAFF.

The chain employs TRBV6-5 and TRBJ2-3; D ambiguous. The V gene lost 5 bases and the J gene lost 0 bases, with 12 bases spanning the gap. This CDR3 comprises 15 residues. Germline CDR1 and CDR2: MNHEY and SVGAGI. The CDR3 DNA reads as TGTGCCAGCAGTCTCACGTACGCTAGCACAGATACGCAGTATTTT. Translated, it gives CASSLTYASTDTQYF.

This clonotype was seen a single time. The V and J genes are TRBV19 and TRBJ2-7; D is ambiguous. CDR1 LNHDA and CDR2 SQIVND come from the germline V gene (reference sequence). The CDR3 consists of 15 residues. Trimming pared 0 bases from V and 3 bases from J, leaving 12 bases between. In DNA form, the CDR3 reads TGTGCCAGTAGTATAGAAAAGTTTGGGGACTACGAGCAGTACTTC. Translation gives CASSIEKFGDYEQYF.

Here the CDR3 DNA reads TGCGCCAGCAGCCAAGGTGCGGGTGGTACAGATACGCAGTATTTT. Translation: CASSQGAGGTDTQYF. The chain couples TRBV4-3 to TRBJ2-3, with D maybe TRBD2 (5 bases). This CDR3 comprises 15 residues. CDR1 is LGHNA, CDR2 YSLEER, per germline. Trimming left V 1 base short and J 3 bases short, with 11 bases between.

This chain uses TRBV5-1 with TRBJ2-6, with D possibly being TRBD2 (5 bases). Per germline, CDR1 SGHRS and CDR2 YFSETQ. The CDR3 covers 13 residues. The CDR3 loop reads CSSAPGGANVLTF. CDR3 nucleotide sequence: TGCTCCTCTGCACCGGGAGGGGCCAACGTCCTGACTTTC.

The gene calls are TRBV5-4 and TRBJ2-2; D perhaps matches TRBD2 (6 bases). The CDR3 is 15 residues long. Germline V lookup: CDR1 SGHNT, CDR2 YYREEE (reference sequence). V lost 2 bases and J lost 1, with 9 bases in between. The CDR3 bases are TGTGCCAGCAGCTTCGGAGGGGTGAACACCGGGGAGCTGTTTTTT. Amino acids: CASSFGGVNTGELFF.

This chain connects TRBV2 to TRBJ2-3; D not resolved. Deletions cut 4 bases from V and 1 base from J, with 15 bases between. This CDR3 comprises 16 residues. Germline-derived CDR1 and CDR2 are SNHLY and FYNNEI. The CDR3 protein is CASSAAPIHRTDTQYF. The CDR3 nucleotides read TGTGCCAGCAGTGCGGCTCCAATTCACCGCACAGATACGCAGTATTTT.

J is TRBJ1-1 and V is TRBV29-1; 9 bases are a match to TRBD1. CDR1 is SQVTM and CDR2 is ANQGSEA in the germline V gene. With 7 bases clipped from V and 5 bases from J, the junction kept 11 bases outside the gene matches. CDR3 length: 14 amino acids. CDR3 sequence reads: CSAIKTGGGTEAFF. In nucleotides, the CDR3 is TGCAGCGCCATAAAGACAGGGGGAGGTACTGAAGCTTTCTTT. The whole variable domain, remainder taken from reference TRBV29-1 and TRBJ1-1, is SAVISQKPSRDICQRGTSLTIQCQVDSQVTMMFWYRQQPGQSLTLIATANQGSEATYESGFVIDKFPISRPNLTFSTLTVSNMSPEDSSIYLCSAIKTGGGTEAFFGQGTRLTVV.